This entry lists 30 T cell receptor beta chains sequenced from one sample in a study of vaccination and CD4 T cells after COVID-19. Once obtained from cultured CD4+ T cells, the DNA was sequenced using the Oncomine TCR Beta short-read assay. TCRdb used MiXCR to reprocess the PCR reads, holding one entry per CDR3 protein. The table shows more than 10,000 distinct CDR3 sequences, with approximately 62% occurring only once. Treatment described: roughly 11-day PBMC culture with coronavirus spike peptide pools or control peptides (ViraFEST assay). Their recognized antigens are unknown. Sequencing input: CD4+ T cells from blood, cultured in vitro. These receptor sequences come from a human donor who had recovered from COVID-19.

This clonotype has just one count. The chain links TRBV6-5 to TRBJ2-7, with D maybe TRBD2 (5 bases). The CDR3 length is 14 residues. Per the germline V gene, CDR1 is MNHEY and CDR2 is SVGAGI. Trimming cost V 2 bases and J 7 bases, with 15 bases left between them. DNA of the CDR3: TGTGCCAGCAGTTACGTTCGAGCTTCGGGGGAGCAGTACTTC. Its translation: CASSYVRASGEQYF.

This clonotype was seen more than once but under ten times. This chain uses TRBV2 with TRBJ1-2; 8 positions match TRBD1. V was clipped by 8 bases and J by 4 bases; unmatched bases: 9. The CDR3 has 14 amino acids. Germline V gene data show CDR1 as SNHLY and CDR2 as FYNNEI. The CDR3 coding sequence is TGTGCCAGCCAAACTCCGGGACAGGTCTATGGCTACACCTTC. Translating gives CASQTPGQVYGYTF.

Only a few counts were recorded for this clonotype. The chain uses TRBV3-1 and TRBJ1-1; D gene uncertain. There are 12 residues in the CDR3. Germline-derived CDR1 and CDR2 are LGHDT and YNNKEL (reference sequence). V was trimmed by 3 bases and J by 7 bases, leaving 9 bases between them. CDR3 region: CASSQGAGEAFF. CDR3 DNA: TGTGCCAGCAGCCAGGGAGCTGGTGAAGCTTTCTTT.

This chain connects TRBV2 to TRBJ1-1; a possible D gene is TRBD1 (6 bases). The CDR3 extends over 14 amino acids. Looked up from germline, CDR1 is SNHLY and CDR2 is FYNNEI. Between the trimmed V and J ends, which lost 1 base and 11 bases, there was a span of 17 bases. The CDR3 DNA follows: TGTGCCAGCAGTGAAGAAATGGGGACACATAACGCTTTCTTT. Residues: CASSEEMGTHNAFF.

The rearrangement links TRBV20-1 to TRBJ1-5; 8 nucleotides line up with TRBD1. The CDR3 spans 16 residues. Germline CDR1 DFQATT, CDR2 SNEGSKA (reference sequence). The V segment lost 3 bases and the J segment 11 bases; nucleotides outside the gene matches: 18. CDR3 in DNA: TGCAGTGCTAGTATGGGACAGGACGGTTCAGGGCGGACCCAGCATTTT. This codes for CSASMGQDGSGRTQHF.

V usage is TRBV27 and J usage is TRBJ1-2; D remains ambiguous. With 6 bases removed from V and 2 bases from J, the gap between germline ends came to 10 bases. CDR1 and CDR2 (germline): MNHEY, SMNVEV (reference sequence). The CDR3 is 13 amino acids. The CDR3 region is CASRGKANYGYTF. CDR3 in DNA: TGTGCCAGCAGGGGCAAGGCCAACTATGGCTACACCTTC.

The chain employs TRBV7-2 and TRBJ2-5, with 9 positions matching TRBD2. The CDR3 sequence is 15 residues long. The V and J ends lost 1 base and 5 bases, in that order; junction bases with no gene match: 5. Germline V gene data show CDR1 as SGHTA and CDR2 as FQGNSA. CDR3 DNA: TGTGCCAGCAGCTTAGACAGCGGGAGGTGGGAGACCCAGTACTTC. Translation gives CASSLDSGRWETQYF. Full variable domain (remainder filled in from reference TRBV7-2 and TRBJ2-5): GAGVSQSPSNKVTEKGKDVELRCDPISGHTALYWYRQSLGQGLEFLIYFQGNSAPDKSGLPSDRFSAERTGGSVSTLTIQRTQQEDSAVYLCASSLDSGRWETQYFGPGTRLLVL.

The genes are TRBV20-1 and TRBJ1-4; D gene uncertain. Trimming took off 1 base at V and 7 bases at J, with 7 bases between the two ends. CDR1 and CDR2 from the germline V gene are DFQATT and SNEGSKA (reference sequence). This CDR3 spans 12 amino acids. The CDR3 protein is CSARGRSEKLFF. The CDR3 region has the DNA TGCAGTGCTAGAGGGCGGAGTGAAAAACTGTTTTTT.

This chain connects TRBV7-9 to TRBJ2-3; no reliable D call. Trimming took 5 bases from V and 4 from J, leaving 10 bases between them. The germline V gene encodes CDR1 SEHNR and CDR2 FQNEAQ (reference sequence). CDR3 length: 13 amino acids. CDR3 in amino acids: CASSQSGSDTQYF. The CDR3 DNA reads TGTGCCAGCAGCCAATCAGGATCAGATACGCAGTATTTT. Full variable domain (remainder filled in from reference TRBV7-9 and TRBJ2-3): DTGVSQNPRHKITKRGQNVTFRCDPISEHNRLYWYRQTLGQGPEFLTYFQNEAQLEKSRLLSDRFSAERPKGSFSTLEIQRTEQGDSAMYLCASSQSGSDTQYFGPGTRLTVL.

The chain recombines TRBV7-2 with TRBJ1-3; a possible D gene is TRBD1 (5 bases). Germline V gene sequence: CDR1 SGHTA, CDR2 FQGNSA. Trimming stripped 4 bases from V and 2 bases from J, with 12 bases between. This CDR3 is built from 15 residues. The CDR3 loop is CASSYSWGAGNTIYF. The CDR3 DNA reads TGTGCCAGCAGCTATAGCTGGGGGGCTGGAAACACCATATATTTT.

In nucleotides, the CDR3 is TGCAGTGCTAGCCAACATGGCGGGCAAGAGACCCAGTACTTC. Protein sequence: CSASQHGGQETQYF. This chain links TRBV20-1 with TRBJ2-5; D might be TRBD2 (5 bases). V dropped 3 bases and J dropped 2 bases, with 13 bases sitting between them. CDR1 and CDR2 from the germline V gene are DFQATT and SNEGSKA (reference sequence). The CDR3 runs to 14 residues.

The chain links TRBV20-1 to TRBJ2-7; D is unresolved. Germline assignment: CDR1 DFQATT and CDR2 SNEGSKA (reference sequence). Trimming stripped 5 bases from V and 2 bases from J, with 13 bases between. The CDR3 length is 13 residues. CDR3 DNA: TGCAGTGCTTCCTTATCGGCGGCCTACGAGCAGTACTTC. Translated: CSASLSAAYEQYF.

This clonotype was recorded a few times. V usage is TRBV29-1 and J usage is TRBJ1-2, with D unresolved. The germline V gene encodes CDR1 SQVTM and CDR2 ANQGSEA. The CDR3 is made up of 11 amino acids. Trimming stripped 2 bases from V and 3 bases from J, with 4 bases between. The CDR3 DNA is TGCAGCGTTGAAATAGACTATGGCTACACCTTC. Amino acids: CSVEIDYGYTF.

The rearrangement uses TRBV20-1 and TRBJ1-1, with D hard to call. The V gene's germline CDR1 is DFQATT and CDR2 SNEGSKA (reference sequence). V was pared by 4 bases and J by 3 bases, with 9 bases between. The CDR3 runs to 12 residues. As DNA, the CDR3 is TGCAGTGCTAAGGTCGGCGACACTGAAGCTTTCTTT. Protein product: CSAKVGDTEAFF.

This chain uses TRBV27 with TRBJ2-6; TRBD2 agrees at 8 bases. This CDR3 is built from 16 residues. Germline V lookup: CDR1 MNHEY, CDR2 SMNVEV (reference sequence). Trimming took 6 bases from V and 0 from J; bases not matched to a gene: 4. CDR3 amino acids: CASRAGGPSGANVLTF. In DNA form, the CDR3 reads TGTGCCAGCAGGGCGGGAGGCCCCTCTGGGGCCAACGTCCTGACTTTC. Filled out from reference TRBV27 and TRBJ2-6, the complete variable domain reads EAQVTQNPRYLITVTGKKLTVTCSQNMNHEYMSWYRQDPGLGLRQIYYSMNVEVTDKGDVPEGYKVSRKEKRNFPLILESPSPNQTSLYFCASRAGGPSGANVLTFGAGSRLTVL.

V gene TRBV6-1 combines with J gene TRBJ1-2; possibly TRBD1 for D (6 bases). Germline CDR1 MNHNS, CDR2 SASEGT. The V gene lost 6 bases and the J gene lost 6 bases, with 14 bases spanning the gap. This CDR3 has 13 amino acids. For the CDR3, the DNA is TGTGCCAGCAGCCGCGACAGGCGGAATGGCTACACCTTC. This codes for CASSRDRRNGYTF.

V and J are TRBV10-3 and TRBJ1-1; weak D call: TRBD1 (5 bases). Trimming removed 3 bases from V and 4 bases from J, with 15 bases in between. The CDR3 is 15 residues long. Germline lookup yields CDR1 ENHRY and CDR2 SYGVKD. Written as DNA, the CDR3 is TGTGCCATCAGTGAACCGCTTACAGGCCTCACTGAAGCTTTCTTT. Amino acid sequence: CAISEPLTGLTEAFF.

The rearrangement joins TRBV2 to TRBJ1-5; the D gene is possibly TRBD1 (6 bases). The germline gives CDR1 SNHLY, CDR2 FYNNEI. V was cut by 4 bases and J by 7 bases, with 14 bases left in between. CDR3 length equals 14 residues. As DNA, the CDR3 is TGTGCCAGCAGTGGACAGGCCGGCGGGCAGCCCCAGCATTTT. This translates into CASSGQAGGQPQHF.

CDR3 loop: CSARATSGGDTGELFF. CDR3 nucleotides: TGCAGTGCTAGAGCGACTAGCGGCGGGGACACCGGGGAGCTGTTTTTT. The chain has TRBV20-1 and TRBJ2-2, with 9 nucleotides matching TRBD2. Germline CDR1 and CDR2: DFQATT and SNEGSKA (reference sequence). Losses at the gene ends were 1 base for V and 3 bases for J; bases not matched to a gene: 6. This CDR3 is built from 16 residues.

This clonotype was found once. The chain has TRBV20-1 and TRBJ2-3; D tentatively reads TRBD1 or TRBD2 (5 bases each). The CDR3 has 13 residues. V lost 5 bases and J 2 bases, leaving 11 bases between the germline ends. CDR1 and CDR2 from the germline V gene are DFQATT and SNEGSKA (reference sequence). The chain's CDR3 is CSAGTANTDTQYF. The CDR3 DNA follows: TGCAGTGCTGGGACGGCGAACACAGATACGCAGTATTTT.

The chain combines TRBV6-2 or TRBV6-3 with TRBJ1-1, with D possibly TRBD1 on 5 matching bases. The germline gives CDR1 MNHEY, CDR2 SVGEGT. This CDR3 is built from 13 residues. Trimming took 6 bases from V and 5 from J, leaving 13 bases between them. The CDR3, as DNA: TGTGCCAGCAGGTCAGGGCTATGGACTGAAGCTTTCTTT. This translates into CASRSGLWTEAFF.

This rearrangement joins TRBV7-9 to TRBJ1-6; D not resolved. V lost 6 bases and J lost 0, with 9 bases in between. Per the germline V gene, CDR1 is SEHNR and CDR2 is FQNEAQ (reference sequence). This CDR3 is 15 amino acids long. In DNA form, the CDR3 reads TGTGCCAGCAGTCCCCGCGACTCCTATAATTCACCCCTCCACTTT. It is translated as CASSPRDSYNSPLHF.

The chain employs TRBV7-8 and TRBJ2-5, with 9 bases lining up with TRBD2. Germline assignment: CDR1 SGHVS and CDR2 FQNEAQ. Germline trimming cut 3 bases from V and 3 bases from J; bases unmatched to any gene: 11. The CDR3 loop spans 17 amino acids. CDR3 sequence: CASSFKLIAGDEETQYF. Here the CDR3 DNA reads TGTGCCAGCAGCTTTAAATTGATAGCGGGGGACGAAGAGACCCAGTACTTC. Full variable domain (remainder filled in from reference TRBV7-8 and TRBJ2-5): GAGVSQSPRYKVAKRGQDVALRCDPISGHVSLFWYQQALGQGPEFLTYFQNEAQLDKSGLPSDRFFAERPEGSVSTLKIQRTQQEDSAVYLCASSFKLIAGDEETQYFGPGTRLLVL.

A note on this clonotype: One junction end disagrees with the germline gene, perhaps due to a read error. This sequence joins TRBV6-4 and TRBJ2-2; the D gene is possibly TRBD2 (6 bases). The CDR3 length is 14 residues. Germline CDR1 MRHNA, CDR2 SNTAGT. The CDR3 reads CASRDSTSTGELFF. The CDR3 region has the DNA TGTGCCAGCAGAGACTCGACTAGCACCGGGGAGCTGTTTTTT.

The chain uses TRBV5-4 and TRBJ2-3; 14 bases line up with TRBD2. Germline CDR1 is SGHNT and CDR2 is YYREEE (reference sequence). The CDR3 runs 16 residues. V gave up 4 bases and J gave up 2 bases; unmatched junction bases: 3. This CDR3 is CASSMGLAGVTDTQYF. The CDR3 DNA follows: TGTGCCAGCAGCATGGGACTAGCGGGAGTCACAGATACGCAGTATTTT.

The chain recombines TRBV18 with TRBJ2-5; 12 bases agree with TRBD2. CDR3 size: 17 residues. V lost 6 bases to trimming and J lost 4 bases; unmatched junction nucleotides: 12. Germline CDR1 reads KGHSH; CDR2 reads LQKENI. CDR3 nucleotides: TGTGCCAGCTCGAGCGGACTAGCGGGACTAACGGGAGAGACCCAGTACTTC. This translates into CASSSGLAGLTGETQYF.

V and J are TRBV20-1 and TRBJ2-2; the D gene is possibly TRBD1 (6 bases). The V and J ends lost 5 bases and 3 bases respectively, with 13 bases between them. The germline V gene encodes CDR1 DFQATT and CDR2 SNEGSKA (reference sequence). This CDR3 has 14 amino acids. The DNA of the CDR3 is TGCAGTGCTCCACGGACAGATCACACCGGGGAGCTGTTTTTT. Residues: CSAPRTDHTGELFF.

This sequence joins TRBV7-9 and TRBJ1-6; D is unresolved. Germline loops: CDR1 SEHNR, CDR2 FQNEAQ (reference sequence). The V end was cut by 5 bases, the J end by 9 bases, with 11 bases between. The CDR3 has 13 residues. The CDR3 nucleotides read TGTGCCAGCAGCATCGACAAGGGTTCACCCCTCCACTTT. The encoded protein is CASSIDKGSPLHF.

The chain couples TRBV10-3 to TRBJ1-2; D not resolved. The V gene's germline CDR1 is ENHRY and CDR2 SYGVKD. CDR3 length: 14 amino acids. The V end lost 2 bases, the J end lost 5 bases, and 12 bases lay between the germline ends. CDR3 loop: CAISEGTFGYGYTF. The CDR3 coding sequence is TGTGCCATCAGTGAGGGCACCTTTGGATATGGCTACACCTTC.

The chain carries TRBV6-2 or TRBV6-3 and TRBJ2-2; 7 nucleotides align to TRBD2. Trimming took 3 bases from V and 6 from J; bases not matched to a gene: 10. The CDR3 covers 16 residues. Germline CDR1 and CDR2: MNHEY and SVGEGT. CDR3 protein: CASSYQSGKLPGELFF. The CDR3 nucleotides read TGTGCCAGCAGTTATCAGAGCGGGAAGCTTCCCGGGGAGCTGTTTTTT.